This T cell receptor (beta chain) derives from a study of blood T cell repertoires in COVID-19. Profiled with immunoSEQ multiplex PCR; TCRdb holds only in-frame clones, not every one. The data show 310,000 or so clones, more than 75% seen once. This TCR was sampled from a woman aged 45-65 years with acute or convalescent COVID-19. Sequencing was performed on peripheral blood.

The chain's CDR3 is CASSQGVAGGPETQYF. The CDR3 DNA reads as TGCGCCAGCAGCCAAGGAGTAGCGGGAGGACCCGAGACCCAGTACTTC. The V call is TRBV4-3, the J call TRBJ2-5; 10 bases fit TRBD2. V shed 1 base and J 5 bases; nucleotides not matched to a gene: 7. The CDR3 is made up of 16 amino acids. Germline CDR1 LGHNA, CDR2 YSLEER.